This TCR beta chain was sequenced for a study of T and B cells in COVID-19 patients. Each TRB amplification used roughly 250-550 ng of genomic DNA from blood. By share of the sample, this clonotype is medium-sized (0.01 to 0.1%). Antigen unknown. BIOMED2 TRB-A/B primer pools were used in multiplex TRB PCR. MiXCR, run by TCRdb on the multiplex PCR reads, gives a single entry per CDR3 protein. In the table there are a few thousand distinct CDR3 sequences, 20% of which are singletons. Points from the study as a whole: CD4+, regulatory T cell, CD8+ and sorted SARS-CoV-2-responsive or tetramer+ T cells were not yet sequenced. Patients with COVID-19 reportedly showed strongly skewed T cell receptor beta variable and joining gene usage. Active COVID-19 showed highly clonal TRB repertoires; recovery showed diversity and richness above healthy donors.

The CDR3 has 15 residues. Germline values: CDR1 SGHNT, CDR2 YYREEE (reference sequence). Deletions cut 4 bases from V and 2 bases from J, with 14 bases between. The source material was blood. This TCR derives from a human donor who had recovered from COVID-19. The chain couples TRBV5-4 to TRBJ2-3; D is possibly TRBD2 (5 bases). The DNA of the CDR3 is TGTGCCAGCAGCCGTCGGGCGGGCGACACAGATACGCAGTATTTT. Its translation: CASSRRAGDTDTQYF.